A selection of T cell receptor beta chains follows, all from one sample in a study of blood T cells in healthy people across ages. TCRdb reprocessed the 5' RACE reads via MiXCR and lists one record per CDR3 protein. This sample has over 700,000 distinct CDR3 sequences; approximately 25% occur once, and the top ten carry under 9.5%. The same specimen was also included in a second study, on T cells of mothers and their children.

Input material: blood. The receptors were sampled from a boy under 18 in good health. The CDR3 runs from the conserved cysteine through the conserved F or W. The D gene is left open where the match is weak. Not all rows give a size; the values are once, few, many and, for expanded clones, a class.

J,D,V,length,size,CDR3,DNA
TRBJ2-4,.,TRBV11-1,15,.,CASSLDVGLGNIQYF,TGTGCCAGCAGCTTAGATGTGGGCCTGGGTAACATTCAGTACTTC
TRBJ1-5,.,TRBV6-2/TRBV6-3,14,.,CASTYNVAGQPQHF,TGTGCCAGCACCTACAACGTAGCGGGACAGCCCCAGCATTTT
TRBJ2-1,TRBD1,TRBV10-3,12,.,CAIASGGHEQFF,TGTGCCATCGCCTCAGGGGGCCATGAGCAGTTCTTC
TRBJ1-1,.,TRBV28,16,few,CASSSPYVGEDTEAFF,TGTGCCAGCAGTTCCCCCTATGTTGGGGAGGACACTGAAGCTTTCTTT
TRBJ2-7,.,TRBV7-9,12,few,CASTFAPYEQYF,TGTGCCAGCACCTTTGCCCCCTACGAGCAGTACTTC
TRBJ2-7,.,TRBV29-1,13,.,CSVLTDNSYEQYF,TGCAGCGTCTTGACTGACAATTCCTACGAGCAGTACTTC
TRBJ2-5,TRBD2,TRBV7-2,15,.,CASSSWTSGGETQYF,TGTGCCAGCAGCTCCTGGACTAGCGGGGGAGAGACCCAGTACTTC
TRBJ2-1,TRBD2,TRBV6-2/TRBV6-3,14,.,CASRGLAGGNEQFF,TGTGCCAGCCGAGGACTAGCGGGGGGCAATGAGCAGTTCTTC
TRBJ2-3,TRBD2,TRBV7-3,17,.,CASSLGGLAGAGDTQYF,TGTGCCAGCAGCTTAGGGGGACTAGCGGGAGCGGGAGATACGCAGTATTTT
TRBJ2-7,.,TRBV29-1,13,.,CSVVGGKSYEQYF,TGCAGCGTTGTCGGCGGGAAGTCCTACGAGCAGTACTTC
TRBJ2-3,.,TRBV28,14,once,CASSSSSSTDTQYF,TGTGCCAGCAGTTCTAGCAGTAGCACAGATACGCAGTATTTT
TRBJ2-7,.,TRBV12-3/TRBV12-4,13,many,CASSQDSPYEQYF,TGTGCCAGCAGTCAGGACAGTCCTTACGAGCAGTACTTC
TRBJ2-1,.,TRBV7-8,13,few,CASSLRGWNGQFF,TGTGCCAGCAGCCTACGGGGCTGGAATGGGCAGTTCTTC
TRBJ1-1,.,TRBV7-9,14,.,CASSLVADGTEAFF,TGTGCCAGCAGCTTAGTGGCTGATGGAACTGAAGCTTTCTTT
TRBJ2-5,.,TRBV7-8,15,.,CASSALLGHRETQYF,TGTGCTAGCAGCGCCTTACTAGGTCATAGAGAGACCCAGTACTTC
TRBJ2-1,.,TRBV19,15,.,CASSTGTVSYNEQFF,TGTGCCAGTAGTACCGGGACTGTTTCCTACAATGAGCAGTTCTTC
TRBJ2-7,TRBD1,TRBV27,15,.,CASLPLGQGPREQYF,TGTGCCAGCCTACCCTTGGGACAGGGTCCCCGCGAGCAGTACTTC
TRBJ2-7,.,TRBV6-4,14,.,CASSDGAGSYEQYF,TGTGCCAGCAGTGACGGGGCAGGGAGCTACGAGCAGTACTTC
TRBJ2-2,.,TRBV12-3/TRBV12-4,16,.,CASSPPSRYYTGELFF,TGTGCCAGCAGTCCCCCCTCTCGATATTACACCGGGGAGCTGTTTTTT
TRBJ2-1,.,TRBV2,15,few,CASSPLSGTPNEQFF,TGTGCCAGCAGCCCCCTATCCGGTACGCCCAATGAGCAGTTCTTC
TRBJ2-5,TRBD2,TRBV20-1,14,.,CSARTSGIKETQYF,TGCAGTGCCCGGACTAGCGGGATCAAGGAGACCCAGTACTTC
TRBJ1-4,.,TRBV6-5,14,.,CASRSPGINEKLFF,TGTGCCAGCAGGTCTCCGGGGATTAATGAAAAACTGTTTTTT
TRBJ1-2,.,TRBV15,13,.,CATSRGIRDGYTF,TGTGCCACCAGCAGAGGGATCAGGGATGGCTACACCTTC
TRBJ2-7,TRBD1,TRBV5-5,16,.,CASSYPRDRDSYEQYF,TGTGCCAGCAGCTACCCCCGGGACAGGGACTCCTACGAGCAGTACTTC
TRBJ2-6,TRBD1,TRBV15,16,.,CATSGTGDSGANVLTF,TGTGCCACCAGCGGGACAGGTGACTCTGGGGCCAACGTCCTGACTTTC